Each of the 4 T cell receptor beta chains below was sequenced from the same sample in a study of blood T cell repertoires in COVID-19 (dated by TCRdb to about 2020). Libraries were made using the immunoSEQ multiplex PCR assay. Drawn from immuneACCESS, this table holds only the in-frame rearrangements with V and J called that TCRdb kept. Clones are partly lost; checked studies trace under half to an unresolved V gene and leave the rest unexplained. For this sample the table gives about 180,000 clones, of which 60% to 80% were detected only once. The biggest ten clones account for around 14% of the sample. Input material: PBMCs or T cells enriched from blood (not recorded which). Every receptor here comes from a man between 60 and 75 years old who had been exposed to COVID-19.

The CDR3 loop reads CAWSQHSEKLFF. As DNA, the CDR3 is TGTGCCTGGAGTCAACACAGTGAAAAACTGTTTTTT. The chain uses TRBV30 and TRBJ1-4; D unresolved. Germline V CDR1 and CDR2: GTSNPN, SVGIG (reference sequence). The germline V and J ends were trimmed by 2 bases and 7 bases, with 8 bases remaining between them. The CDR3 has 12 residues.

The V gene is TRBV27, the J gene TRBJ1-6, with D tentatively TRBD1 (5 bases). The germline V gene encodes CDR1 MNHEY and CDR2 SMNVEV (reference sequence). This CDR3 has 14 amino acids. V was clipped by 3 bases and J by 5 bases, with 8 bases between them. This CDR3 is CASSFRGDNSPLHF. The CDR3 DNA is TGTGCCAGCAGTTTTCGGGGGGATAATTCACCCCTCCACTTT.

This clone was seen a handful of times. The V gene is TRBV28, the J gene TRBJ1-5, with unresolved D. The CDR3 spans 15 residues. V dropped 2 bases and J dropped 2 bases, with 10 bases sitting between them. Per the germline V gene, CDR1 is MDHEN and CDR2 is SYDVKM. The CDR3 coding sequence is TGTGCCAGCAGTTTAAGAGCGGTCGGCAATCAGCCCCAGCATTTT. Protein: CASSLRAVGNQPQHF.

The CDR3 spells CASSPGQGARTGELFF. CDR3 coding DNA: TGTGCCAGCTCACCGGGACAGGGGGCGCGAACCGGGGAGCTGTTTTTT. This chain connects TRBV18 to TRBJ2-2, with 12 bases identical to TRBD1. J gave up 5 bases and V 3 bases, and 4 bases lay outside the gene matches. The CDR3 extends over 16 amino acids. Germline V CDR1 and CDR2: KGHSH, LQKENI.